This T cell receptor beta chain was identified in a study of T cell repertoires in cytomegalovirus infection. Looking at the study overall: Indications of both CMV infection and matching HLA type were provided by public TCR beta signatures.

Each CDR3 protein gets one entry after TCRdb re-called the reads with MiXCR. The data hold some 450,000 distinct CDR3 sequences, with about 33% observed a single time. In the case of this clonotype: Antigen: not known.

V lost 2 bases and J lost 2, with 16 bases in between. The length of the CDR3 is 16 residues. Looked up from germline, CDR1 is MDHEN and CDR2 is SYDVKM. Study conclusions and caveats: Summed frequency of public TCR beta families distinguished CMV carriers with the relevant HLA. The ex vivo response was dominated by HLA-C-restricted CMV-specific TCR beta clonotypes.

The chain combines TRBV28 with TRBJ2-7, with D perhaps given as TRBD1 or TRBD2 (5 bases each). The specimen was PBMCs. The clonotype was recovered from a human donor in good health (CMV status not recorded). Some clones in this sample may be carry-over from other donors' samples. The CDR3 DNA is TGTGCCAGCAGTTTAGTTGAAGGGACCATTGCCTACGAGCAGTACTTC. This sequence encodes CASSLVEGTIAYEQYF.